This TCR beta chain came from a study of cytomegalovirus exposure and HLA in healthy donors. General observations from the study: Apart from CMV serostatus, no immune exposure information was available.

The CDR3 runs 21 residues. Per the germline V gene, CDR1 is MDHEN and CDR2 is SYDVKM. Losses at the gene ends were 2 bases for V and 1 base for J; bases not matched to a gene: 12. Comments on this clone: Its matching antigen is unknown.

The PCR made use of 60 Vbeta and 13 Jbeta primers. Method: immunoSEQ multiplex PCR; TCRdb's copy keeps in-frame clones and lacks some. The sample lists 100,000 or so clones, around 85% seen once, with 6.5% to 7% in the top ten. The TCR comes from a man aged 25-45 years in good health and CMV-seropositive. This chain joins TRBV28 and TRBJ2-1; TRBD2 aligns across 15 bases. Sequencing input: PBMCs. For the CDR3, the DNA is TGTGCCAGCAGTTTACCCCCGCCGGGACTAGCGGGGGGTAGGTCCTACAATGAGCAGTTCTTC. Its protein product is CASSLPPPGLAGGRSYNEQFF.